These T cell receptor beta chains were read from a single sample in a study of blood T cells in healthy people across ages. One entry per CDR3 protein, called by TCRdb with MiXCR from the 5' RACE reads. The sample carries 600,000 to 1,000,000 distinct CDR3 sequences, roughly 50% recorded once. Sequenced input: blood. The receptors originated from a man aged 25 to 45 in good health. Each CDR3 is given with its conserved first and last residue. The D gene is left open where the match is weak. Rows may omit the clone size; those that give it use once, few, many or a size class.

J gene,clone size,V gene,D gene,CDR3 DNA,CDR3 protein
TRBJ2-3,.,TRBV20-1,.,TGCAGTGCTGGCTCTACGGATACGCAGTATTTT,CSAGSTDTQYF
TRBJ2-1,.,TRBV14,.,TGTGCCAGCAGCCCCACAGGGTTTCGCAATGAGCAGTTCTTC,CASSPTGFRNEQFF
TRBJ2-1,once,TRBV11-2,.,TGTGCCAGCAGCGGACAGAGGACGAATGAGCAGTTCTTC,CASSGQRTNEQFF
TRBJ1-2,.,TRBV2,.,TGTGCCAGCAGTTTCTATACAGGGACAAGGGATGGCTACACCTTC,CASSFYTGTRDGYTF
TRBJ2-5,few,TRBV7-2,TRBD1,TGTGCCAGCAGCTTAGAGGGACAGAAAGAGACCCAGTACTTC,CASSLEGQKETQYF
TRBJ2-4,few,TRBV29-1,.,TGCAGCGTTGAGGGGGGCGGAAACATTCAGTACTTC,CSVEGGGNIQYF
TRBJ2-6,.,TRBV19,.,TGTGCCAGTAGTATTGAGGGACATTCTGGGGCCAACGTCCTGACTTTC,CASSIEGHSGANVLTF
TRBJ2-7,.,TRBV20-1,.,TGCAGTACCCAGGCCCTAGGGACTTTTACCTACGAGCAGTACTTC,CSTQALGTFTYEQYF
TRBJ2-7,few,TRBV9,.,TGTGCCAGCAGCCCGACATCAGCATTGCGGGAGCAGTACTTC,CASSPTSALREQYF
TRBJ2-7,few,TRBV7-2,.,TGTGCCAGCAGCTTAGTTTATGCCAGGGGCTACGAGCAGTACTTC,CASSLVYARGYEQYF
TRBJ1-1,few,TRBV10-3,.,TGTGCCATCAGTGAGTCCAGAGGGGTGAACACTGAAGCTTTCTTT,CAISESRGVNTEAFF
TRBJ1-4,.,TRBV7-2,TRBD1,TGTGCCAGCAGCCCCGGACAGGCGGGTGAAAAACTGTTTTTT,CASSPGQAGEKLFF
TRBJ2-7,.,TRBV12-3/TRBV12-4,TRBD2,TGTGCCAGCACCCCTAGCGGGGTCCGCTACGAGCAGTACTTC,CASTPSGVRYEQYF
TRBJ1-1,.,TRBV5-1,.,TGCGCCAGCAGCTTACGGGGCGCGGACACTGAAGCTTTCTTT,CASSLRGADTEAFF
TRBJ2-1,.,TRBV7-2,.,TGTGCCAGCAGCTTTCGGACTGGGGCAAATGAGCAGTTCTTC,CASSFRTGANEQFF
TRBJ2-7,few,TRBV6-5,.,TGTGCCAGCAGTTACTCGGGGCAGAGATACTACGAGCAGTACTTC,CASSYSGQRYYEQYF
TRBJ2-1,few,TRBV7-9,.,TGTGCCAGCAGCTTAGGGCCAGGTCTTCGACTTTCCTACAATGAGCAGTTCTTC,CASSLGPGLRLSYNEQFF
TRBJ2-1,.,TRBV29-1,.,TGCAGCATGTGTCCTAGCGACATAGCTATTGAGCAGTTCTTC,CSMCPSDIAIEQFF
TRBJ1-1,.,TRBV7-2,TRBD1,TGTGCCAGCAGCCAACAGAGCGGGACAGGGGCGAACACTGAAGCTTTCTTT,CASSQQSGTGANTEAFF
TRBJ2-7,.,TRBV6-1,.,TGTGCCAGCAGTGAACAGCAGCTCTCCTACGAGCAGTACTTC,CASSEQQLSYEQYF
TRBJ2-7,few,TRBV20-1,TRBD2,TGCAGTGCTAGAGATCTTAACGCCGAAACTAGCGAATCCTACGAGCAGTACTTC,CSARDLNAETSESYEQYF
TRBJ1-5,once,TRBV20-1,TRBD1,TGCAGTGCTAGAGATCAGGGCAGGGGGAATCAGCCCCAGCATTTT,CSARDQGRGNQPQHF
TRBJ2-5,few,TRBV27,.,TGTGCCAGCAGTACGCAGGGCGAAGAGACCCAGTACTTC,CASSTQGEETQYF
TRBJ2-3,.,TRBV2,TRBD2,TGTGCCAGCAGTGGGCCCAGCGGGAGAGATACGCAGTATTTT,CASSGPSGRDTQYF
TRBJ1-5,few,TRBV20-1,.,TGCAGTGCTAGGGGGACATATAGCAATCAGCCCCAGCATTTT,CSARGTYSNQPQHF
TRBJ2-3,.,TRBV7-2,TRBD2,TGTGCCAGCAGCGTCGGGACTAGCGGGCTCACAGATACGCAGTATTTT,CASSVGTSGLTDTQYF
TRBJ2-5,.,TRBV15,.,TGTGCCACCAGCCCGATTACCAAGGACGTAAGCCCTGGGGAGACCCAGTACTTC,CATSPITKDVSPGETQYF
TRBJ1-5,.,TRBV11-2,.,TGTGCCAGCAGCCGAGCGGGCGGAGGGGATCAGCCCCAGCATTTT,CASSRAGGGDQPQHF
TRBJ2-7,.,TRBV20-1,.,TGCAGTGCTAGGGTTCGGTATAACTCCTACGAGCAGTACTTC,CSARVRYNSYEQYF
TRBJ2-7,.,TRBV6-6,.,TGTGCCAACATGAGGGACACTAATTCCTACGAGCAGTACTTC,CANMRDTNSYEQYF
TRBJ2-7,.,TRBV18,.,TGTGCCAGCTCACCCGGGTCACTCGACGAGCAGTACTTC,CASSPGSLDEQYF
TRBJ2-1,.,TRBV11-2,TRBD1,TGTGCCAGCAGCCCAGGGTGGGACAGGGGGTCGCCGGAGCAGTTCTTC,CASSPGWDRGSPEQFF
TRBJ1-2,.,TRBV20-1,.,TGCAGTGCTAGCCCCGGGACGGAATATGGCTACACCTTC,CSASPGTEYGYTF
TRBJ2-1,.,TRBV7-2,.,TGTGCCAGCAGCTTAGAGATCGGGAATGAGCAGTTCTTC,CASSLEIGNEQFF
TRBJ2-4,.,TRBV29-1,.,TGCAGCGTTACTCTTTGGGCAGGAATAGGAGAGCAGTACTTC,CSVTLWAGIGEQYF
TRBJ2-7,.,TRBV25-1,TRBD1,TGTGCCAGCAGTAGGTCAGGGGGTCTCTACGAGCAGTACTTC,CASSRSGGLYEQYF
TRBJ2-3,.,TRBV7-2,TRBD2,TGTGCCAGCAGCTCACGCCCCGGGAGGGGATCAGATACGCAGTATTTT,CASSSRPGRGSDTQYF
TRBJ2-7,.,TRBV4-2,.,TGTGCCAGCAGCCAAGATTTGTTTCTCCGCTACGAGCAGTACTTC,CASSQDLFLRYEQYF
TRBJ2-1,.,TRBV29-1,TRBD1,TGCAGCGTTGAAGTCTACAGGGGGCGGGATGAGCAGTTCTTC,CSVEVYRGRDEQFF
TRBJ2-3,.,TRBV12-3/TRBV12-4,TRBD2,TGTGCCAGCAGTTTAGCGCGGCTAGCGGGGGCCAACACAGATACGCAGTATTTT,CASSLARLAGANTDTQYF
TRBJ2-5,.,TRBV6-5,.,TGTGCCAGCAGTCGTACCGGGACGGGAGAAGAGACCCAGTACTTC,CASSRTGTGEETQYF
TRBJ2-5,few,TRBV6-5,.,TGTGCCAGCAGTTACAGGGGAGAGACCCAGTACTTC,CASSYRGETQYF